These T cell receptor beta chains were read from a single sample in a study of cytomegalovirus exposure and HLA in healthy donors. TCRdb keeps only in-frame clones here, not all; method: immunoSEQ multiplex PCR. This sample yields 90,000 to 120,000 clones, of which around 76% are seen a single time; less than 2.5% belongs to the top ten. Sequencing was done on a sample of PBMCs. The origin of the receptors is a man aged 18 to 29 in good health and CMV-seronegative. Both conserved end residues are part of each CDR3. Each record gives: D gene, J gene, V gene, clone size, CDR3 protein, CDR3 DNA. The D gene is left open where the match is weak. A row's size may be missing; if present it is once, few, many or a size class.

- | TRBJ2-3 | TRBV4-2 | - | CASSQGDREASTDTQYF | TGTGCCAGCAGCCAAGGCGACAGAGAGGCAAGCACAGATACGCAGTATTTT
TRBD2 | TRBJ2-5 | TRBV6-6 | once | CASSYSGKAGRETQYF | TGTGCCAGCAGTTACTCCGGGAAAGCGGGGCGAGAGACCCAGTACTTC
- | TRBJ2-5 | TRBV7-9 | - | CASSFYPQETQYF | TGTGCCAGCAGCTTCTATCCCCAAGAGACCCAGTACTTC
- | TRBJ2-2 | TRBV14 | - | CASSQGPGELFF | TGTGCCAGCAGCCAGGGGCCCGGGGAGCTGTTTTTT
- | TRBJ2-5 | TRBV18 | - | CASSPSGLETQYF | TGTGCCAGCTCACCATCAGGGTTGGAGACCCAGTACTTC
- | TRBJ2-5 | TRBV7-3 | - | CASSLSSEETQYF | TGTGCCAGCAGCTTATCCTCTGAAGAGACCCAGTACTTC
- | TRBJ2-7 | TRBV25-1 | - | CASSWGEGYEQYF | TGTGCCAGCAGTTGGGGAGAAGGTTACGAGCAGTACTTC
TRBD2 | TRBJ2-5 | TRBV27 | - | CASSSGGGPQKTQYF | TGTGCCAGCAGTTCGGGAGGGGGTCCCCAAAAGACCCAGTACTTC
- | TRBJ2-7 | TRBV2 | once | CASSPTGRVGSYEQYF | TGTGCCAGCAGTCCCACCGGCCGGGTCGGCAGCTACGAGCAGTACTTC
- | TRBJ2-6 | TRBV6-1 | few | CASSLMRSGANVLTF | TGTGCCAGCAGTCTTATGAGAAGTGGGGCCAACGTCCTGACTTTC
- | TRBJ1-2 | TRBV9 | - | CASSVGGGSYGYTF | TGTGCCAGCAGCGTAGGAGGAGGGAGTTATGGCTACACCTTC
TRBD2 | TRBJ2-2 | TRBV14 | - | CASSRTSGGASGELFF | TGTGCCAGCAGCCGGACTAGCGGGGGGGCCTCCGGGGAGCTGTTTTTT
- | TRBJ1-1 | TRBV5-1 | few | CASNKGGGTEAFF | TGCGCCAGCAACAAGGGGGGGGGCACTGAAGCTTTCTTT
- | TRBJ1-2 | TRBV6-5 | - | CASSYSFEGVYGYTF | TGTGCCAGCAGTTACTCGTTTGAAGGAGTCTATGGCTACACCTTC
- | TRBJ2-4 | TRBV18 | once | CASSPTPVGSIQYF | TGTGCCAGCTCACCCACCCCGGTGGGCTCCATTCAGTACTTC
TRBD2 | TRBJ2-3 | TRBV19 | - | CASSFLAGASTDTQYF | TGTGCCAGTAGCTTCCTAGCGGGGGCTAGCACAGATACGCAGTATTTT
TRBD2 | TRBJ2-1 | TRBV7-9 | - | CASSLDDGGGSNEQFF | TGTGCCAGCAGCTTAGATGACGGGGGGGGATCCAATGAGCAGTTCTTC
TRBD2 | TRBJ2-2 | TRBV19 | - | CASSILFGAGVLNTGELFF | TGTGCCAGTAGTATTCTTTTCGGAGCGGGGGTTTTGAACACCGGGGAGCTGTTTTTT
- | TRBJ1-6 | TRBV5-5 | - | CASTSRGGAAYNSPLHF | TGTGCCAGCACCTCACGTGGGGGCGCGGCTTATAATTCACCCCTCCACTTT
- | TRBJ2-1 | TRBV6-4 | - | CASSRGESDEQFF | TGTGCCAGCAGCAGGGGAGAAAGTGATGAGCAGTTCTTC